The 21 T cell receptor beta chains presented below share a single source sample, sequenced in a study of T cells in Graves' hyperthyroidism and ophthalmopathy. TCR beta CDR3 sequences were amplified from RNA transcripts. HTBI primers were the set used in a first-round RT-PCR of the TCR CDR3. Each CDR3 protein is one row after TCRdb ran MiXCR on the multiplex PCR reads. The sample has fewer than 350,000 distinct CDR3 sequences, around 18% seen once; the top ten hold roughly a sixth. The sample taken for sequencing was blood. These receptors originate from a middle-aged woman with Graves' ophthalmopathy.

This clonotype was picked up many times. CDR3 sequence reads: CSTRMGNGYTF. The CDR3 DNA reads as TGCAGCACCCGGATGGGAAACGGCTACACCTTC. The chain links TRBV29-1 to TRBJ1-2; D call uncertain. This CDR3 comprises 11 residues. Per the germline V gene, CDR1 is SQVTM and CDR2 is ANQGSEA. Trimming took 8 bases from V and 8 from J, leaving 15 bases between them. Full variable domain (remainder filled in from reference TRBV29-1 and TRBJ1-2): SAVISQKPSRDICQRGTSLTIQCQVDSQVTMMFWYRQQPGQSLTLIATANQGSEATYESGFVIDKFPISRPNLTFSTLTVSNMSPEDSSIYLCSTRMGNGYTFGSGTRLTVV.

This clonotype was seen many times. The gene calls are TRBV6-1 and TRBJ2-3; 8 bases line up with TRBD1. J lost 0 bases, V lost 6 bases, and 5 bases had no gene match. Germline V gene data show CDR1 as MNHNS and CDR2 as SASEGT. This CDR3 is 15 amino acids long. The chain's CDR3 is CASSLGQASTDTQYF. CDR3 sequence (DNA): TGTGCCAGCAGCTTGGGACAGGCTAGCACAGATACGCAGTATTTT.

This clonotype has at least ten counts. The chain joins TRBV20-1 to TRBJ2-7; D is possibly TRBD1 or TRBD2 (5 bases each). The germline V and J ends were trimmed by 5 bases and 4 bases, with 15 bases remaining between them. The CDR3 consists of 13 residues. Germline V gene data show CDR1 as DFQATT and CDR2 as SNEGSKA (reference sequence). CDR3 residues: CSAVSSGPYEQYF. The CDR3 DNA reads as TGCAGTGCTGTGAGCTCGGGACCGTACGAGCAGTACTTC.

To note about this clonotype: Possible read error: a much larger clone is one base away. The conserved phenylalanine or tryptophan is not found at the CDR3 terminus, so this likely reflects a read error. The chain employs TRBV30 and TRBJ2-5, with 9 bases lining up with TRBD2. The CDR3 length is 16 residues. Germline V gene lookup returns CDR1 GTSNPN and CDR2 SVGIG (reference sequence). Trimming at V came to 1 base and at J to 5 bases, leaving 11 bases not matched to a gene. The CDR3 is CAWSGRGTSLWETQYL. Here the CDR3 DNA reads TGTGCCTGGAGTGGTAGAGGGACTAGCTTGTGGGAGACCCAGTACCTC.

This clonotype came up many times. V usage is TRBV28 and J usage is TRBJ1-3; no definite D call. Trimming shortened V by 3 bases and J by 0 bases, and 9 bases separated the two germline ends. CDR3 size: 15 residues. Germline lookup yields CDR1 MDHEN and CDR2 SYDVKM. The CDR3, as DNA: TGTGCCAGCAGTTTTGGGTCGAGCTCTGGAAACACCATATATTTT. Translated: CASSFGSSSGNTIYF.

The chain has TRBV11-2 and TRBJ2-2, with TRBD2 matching over 8 bases. V lost 6 bases, J lost 1 base, and 4 bases stayed unmatched. Germline V gene sequence: CDR1 SGHAT, CDR2 FQNNGV. The CDR3 extends over 15 amino acids. DNA for the CDR3: TGTGCCAGCAGTTCCGGGACTAGGAACACCGGGGAGCTGTTTTTT. Translated: CASSSGTRNTGELFF.

This clonotype occurred a few times. The CDR3: CASSPGTSGRWSSYEQYF. CDR3 sequence (DNA): TGTGCCAGCAGCCCAGGGACTAGCGGGCGGTGGAGCTCCTACGAGCAGTACTTC. The V gene is TRBV11-2, the J gene TRBJ2-7, with 12 bases lining up with TRBD2. Germline values: CDR1 SGHAT, CDR2 FQNNGV. The CDR3 is made up of 18 amino acids. The V gene end was trimmed by 5 bases and the J gene end by 0 bases; junction bases not matched to a gene: 11.

Many counts were recorded for this clonotype. The chain links TRBV4-1 to TRBJ2-2; TRBD1 or TRBD2 may be the D gene (5 bases each). The germline V gene encodes CDR1 MGHRA and CDR2 YSYEKL. V lost 5 bases and J lost 1, with 11 bases in between. This CDR3 region has 15 residues. The CDR3, as DNA: TGCGCCAGCAGCTACCCGGGACGGAACACCGGGGAGCTGTTTTTT. Encoded protein: CASSYPGRNTGELFF.

The chain combines TRBV2 with TRBJ1-2, with D perhaps matching TRBD1 (6 bases). The V end was cut by 0 bases, the J end by 7 bases, with 12 bases between. The CDR3 sequence is 14 residues long. The germline V gene encodes CDR1 SNHLY and CDR2 FYNNEI. This chain's CDR3 is CASSEALGAGGYTF. The CDR3 region has the DNA TGTGCCAGCAGTGAAGCGCTGGGGGCGGGTGGCTACACCTTC.

With respect to this clonotype: Since no conserved phenylalanine or tryptophan closes the CDR3, a read error is the likely cause. The chain recombines TRBV28 with TRBJ1-5; no firm D call. Trimming pared 6 bases from V and 7 bases from J, leaving 10 bases between. Per the germline V gene, CDR1 is MDHEN and CDR2 is SYDVKM. CDR3 length: 12 residues. The CDR3 is CASRKGAQPQHS. The CDR3 DNA is TGTGCCAGCAGGAAGGGAGCGCAGCCCCAGCATTCT.

This clonotype was counted ten times or more. Possible read error: a much larger clone is one base away. The chain is built from TRBV12-3 or TRBV12-4 and TRBJ1-6; D unclear. The CDR3 runs 12 residues. CDR3 region: CTSSPFRSPLHF. CDR3 bases: TGTACCAGCAGCCCCTTTCGATCACCCCTCCACTTT.

This clonotype was found many times. The V and J genes are TRBV2 and TRBJ1-1; D is perhaps TRBD1 (5 bases). Germline CDR1 is SNHLY and CDR2 is FYNNEI. The CDR3 covers 13 residues. The V gene lost 7 bases and the J gene lost 6 bases, with 15 bases spanning the gap. CDR3 DNA sequence: TGTGCCAGCATCTGGTTTGAGGGGTCTGAAGCTTTCTTT. Translated, it gives CASIWFEGSEAFF. The full variable domain, with the rest looked up from reference TRBV2 and TRBJ1-1, is EPEVTQTPSHQVTQMGQEVILRCVPISNHLYFYWYRQILGQKVEFLVSFYNNEISEKSEIFDDQFSVERPDGSNFTLKIRSTKLEDSAMYFCASIWFEGSEAFFGQGTRLTVV.

This clonotype was recorded many times. The CDR3 reads CSVGQGQAIQYF. In nucleotides, the CDR3 is TGCAGCGTTGGACAGGGGCAAGCCATTCAGTACTTC. This chain connects TRBV29-1 to TRBJ2-4, with TRBD1 matching over 8 bases. J lost 9 bases, V lost 4 bases, and 5 bases had no gene match. This CDR3 spans 12 amino acids. The germline V gene has CDR1 SQVTM and CDR2 ANQGSEA.

Regarding this clonotype: A clone one base away is much larger, so this may be a read error. This chain joins TRBV28 and TRBJ2-7; no reliable D call. The CDR3 contains 15 residues. Germline loops: CDR1 MDHEN, CDR2 SYDVKM. The DNA for the CDR3 is TGTGTCAGCAGTTTATCAACAGAAGGGTCCTACGAGCAGTACTTC. Protein sequence: CVSSLSTEGSYEQYF.

This clonotype has a count of ten or more. The V gene is TRBV28, the J gene TRBJ1-2, with D unclear. Trimming removed 6 bases from V and 5 bases from J, with 13 bases in between. This CDR3 has 13 residues. Germline V gene sequence: CDR1 MDHEN, CDR2 SYDVKM. The CDR3 protein is CASRDGVAYGYTF. CDR3 coding DNA: TGTGCCAGCAGAGACGGAGTAGCTTATGGCTACACCTTC.

Ten or more counts support this clonotype. J is TRBJ2-7 and V is TRBV12-3 or TRBV12-4; D gene uncertain. This CDR3 is 12 amino acids long. V shed 8 bases and J shed 2 bases, with 10 bases lying between them. CDR3 in DNA: TGTGCCAGCGGCCTAAGCCCCTACGAGCAGTACTTC. Translating gives CASGLSPYEQYF.

The V call is TRBV9, the J call TRBJ1-3, with TRBD1 matching 10 bases. V shed 3 bases, J shed 4 bases, and the junction held 1 base outside the gene matches. Per germline, CDR1 SGDLS and CDR2 YYNGEE. The CDR3 covers 14 residues. CDR3 sequence reads: CASSGTGGGNTIYF. In DNA form, the CDR3 reads TGTGCCAGCAGCGGGACAGGGGGGGGAAACACCATATATTTT.

This clonotype occurred a few times. A much larger clone lies a single base off, so this may be a read error. The chain is built from TRBV2 and TRBJ1-2; 8 nucleotides line up with TRBD1. The CDR3 runs 15 residues. V was clipped by 6 bases and J by 4 bases; unmatched bases: 10. Germline loops: CDR1 SNHLY, CDR2 FYNNEI. CDR3 in amino acids: CASRDRVRIVYGYTF. The DNA of the CDR3 is TGTGCCAGCAGGGACAGGGTGCGAATAGTCTATGGCTACACCTTC.

This clonotype was seen repeatedly, ten times or more. The genes are TRBV20-1 and TRBJ1-1; D not certain. The V gene's germline CDR1 is DFQATT and CDR2 SNEGSKA (reference sequence). Trimming stripped 3 bases from V and 2 bases from J, with 13 bases between. The CDR3 runs to 14 residues. CDR3 sequence: CSARLGNLNTEAFF. The CDR3 DNA follows: TGCAGTGCTAGGCTGGGGAACCTTAACACTGAAGCTTTCTTT.

The table lists this clonotype with many counts. The chain uses TRBV30 and TRBJ1-6; no clear D. The CDR3 is made up of 13 amino acids. V was clipped by 1 base and J by 9 bases, with 10 bases between them. Germline V lookup: CDR1 GTSNPN, CDR2 SVGIG (reference sequence). In DNA, the CDR3 is TGTGCCTGGAGTGCCCGTGGGGTTTCACCCCTCCACTTT. Its protein product is CAWSARGVSPLHF.

J is TRBJ1-3 and V is TRBV20-1; 7 nucleotides line up with TRBD1. This CDR3 is 16 amino acids long. Trimming removed 6 bases from V and 2 bases from J; junction bases left unmatched: 13. CDR1 DFQATT and CDR2 SNEGSKA come from the germline V gene (reference sequence). CDR3 in amino acids: CSATKTGLWTGNTIYF. The CDR3, as DNA: TGCAGTGCCACCAAGACAGGGTTGTGGACTGGAAACACCATATATTTT.